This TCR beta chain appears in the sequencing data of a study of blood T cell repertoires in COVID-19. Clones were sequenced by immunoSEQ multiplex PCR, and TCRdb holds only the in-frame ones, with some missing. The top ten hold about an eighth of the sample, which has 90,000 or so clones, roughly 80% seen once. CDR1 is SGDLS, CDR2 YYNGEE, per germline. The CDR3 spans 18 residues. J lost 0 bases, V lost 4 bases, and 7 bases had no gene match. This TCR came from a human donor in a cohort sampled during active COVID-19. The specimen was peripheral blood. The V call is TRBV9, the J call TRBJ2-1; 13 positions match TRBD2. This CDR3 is CASSPGTSGMRSYNEQFF. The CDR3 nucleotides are TGTGCCAGCAGCCCCGGGACTAGCGGGATGCGCTCCTACAATGAGCAGTTCTTC.